Listed here is a single TCR beta chain. This entry is derived from a study of blood T cell repertoires in COVID-19. For the study at large: COVID-19 samples collected from the United States, Italy and Spain covered acute and convalescent phases. The cDNA or gDNA used as material had been derived from T cells, B-cell-depleted T cells, or PBMCs.

Authors' processing steps: Amplification of reference gene primers provided the estimated nucleated cell counts. Libraries were prepared by immunoSEQ multiplex PCR; TCRdb keeps only in-frame clonotypes and omits some of them. Clonal size and the V and J genes are those of that table, whereas D and trimming came from the DNA. The sample has roughly 260,000 clones, 80% to 90% seen once. The CDR3 has 18 residues. Germline-derived CDR1 and CDR2 are LGHDT and YNNKEL (reference sequence). J gave up 1 base and V 4 bases, and 7 bases lay outside the gene matches. Material: peripheral blood. The sequence was collected from a middle-aged woman with acute or convalescent COVID-19. The chain joins TRBV3-1 (or the pseudogene TRBV3-2) to TRBJ2-3; TRBD2 matches at 14 bases. The CDR3 bases are TGTGCCAGCAGCCCCCGACAGGGACTAGCGGGGGGCACAGATACGCAGTATTTT. It yields the protein CASSPRQGLAGGTDTQYF.